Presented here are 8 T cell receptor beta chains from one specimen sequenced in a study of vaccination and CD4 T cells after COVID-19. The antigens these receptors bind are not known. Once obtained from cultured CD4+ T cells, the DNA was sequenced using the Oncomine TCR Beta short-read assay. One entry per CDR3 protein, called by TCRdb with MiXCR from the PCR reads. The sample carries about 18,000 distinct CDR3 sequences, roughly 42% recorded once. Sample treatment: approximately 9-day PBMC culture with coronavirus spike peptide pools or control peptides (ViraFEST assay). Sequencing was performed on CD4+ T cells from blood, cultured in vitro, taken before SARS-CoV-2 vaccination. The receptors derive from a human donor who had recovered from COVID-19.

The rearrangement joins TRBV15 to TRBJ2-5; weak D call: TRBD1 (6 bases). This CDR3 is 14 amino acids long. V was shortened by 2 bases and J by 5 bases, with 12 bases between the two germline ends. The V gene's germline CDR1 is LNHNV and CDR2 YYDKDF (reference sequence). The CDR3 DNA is TGTGCCACCAGCAGAAAAACAGGGCAGGAGACCCAGTACTTC. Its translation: CATSRKTGQETQYF. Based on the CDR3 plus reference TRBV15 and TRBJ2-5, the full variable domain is DAMVIQNPRYQVTQFGKPVTLSCSQTLNHNVMYWYQQKSSQAPKLLFHYYDKDFNNEADTPDNFQSRRPNTSFCFLDIRSPGLGDTAMYLCATSRKTGQETQYFGPGTRLLVL.

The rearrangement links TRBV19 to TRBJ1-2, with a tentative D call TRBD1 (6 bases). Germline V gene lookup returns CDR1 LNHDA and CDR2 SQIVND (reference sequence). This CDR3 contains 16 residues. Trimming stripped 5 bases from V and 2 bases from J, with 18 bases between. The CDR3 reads CASSGGRDERNYGYTF. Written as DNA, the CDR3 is TGTGCCAGTAGTGGGGGCAGAGACGAAAGAAACTATGGCTACACCTTC.

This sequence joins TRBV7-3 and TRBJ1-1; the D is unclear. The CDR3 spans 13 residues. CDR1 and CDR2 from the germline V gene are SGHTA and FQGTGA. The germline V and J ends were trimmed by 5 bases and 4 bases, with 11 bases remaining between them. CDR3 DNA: TGTGCCAGCAGCGGCCAGGTGGGCACTGAAGCTTTCTTT. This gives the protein CASSGQVGTEAFF. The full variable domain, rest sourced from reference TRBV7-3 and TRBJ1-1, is GAGVSQTPSNKVTEKGKYVELRCDPISGHTALYWYRQSLGQGPEFLIYFQGTGAADDSGLPNDRFFAVRPEGSVSTLKIQRTERGDSAVYLCASSGQVGTEAFFGQGTRLTVV.

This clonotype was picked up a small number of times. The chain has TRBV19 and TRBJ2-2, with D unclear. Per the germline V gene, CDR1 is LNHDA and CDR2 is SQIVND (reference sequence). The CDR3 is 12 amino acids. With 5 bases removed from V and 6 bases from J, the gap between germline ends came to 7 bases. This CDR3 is CASSDTPGELFF. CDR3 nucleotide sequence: TGTGCCAGTAGTGACACCCCCGGGGAGCTGTTTTTT.

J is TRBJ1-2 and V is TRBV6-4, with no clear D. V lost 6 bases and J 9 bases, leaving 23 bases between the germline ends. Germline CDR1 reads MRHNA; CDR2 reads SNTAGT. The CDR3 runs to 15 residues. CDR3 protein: CASSLEITAKSSYTF. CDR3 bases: TGTGCCAGCAGCTTAGAAATTACAGCGAAGAGTAGCTACACCTTC.

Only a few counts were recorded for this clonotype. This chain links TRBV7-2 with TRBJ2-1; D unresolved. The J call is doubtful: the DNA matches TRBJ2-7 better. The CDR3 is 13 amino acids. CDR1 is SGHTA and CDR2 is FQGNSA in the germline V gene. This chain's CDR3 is CASSFDLTYEQYF. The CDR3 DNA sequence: TGTGCCAGCAGCTTCGACTTGACCTACGAGCAGTACTTC.

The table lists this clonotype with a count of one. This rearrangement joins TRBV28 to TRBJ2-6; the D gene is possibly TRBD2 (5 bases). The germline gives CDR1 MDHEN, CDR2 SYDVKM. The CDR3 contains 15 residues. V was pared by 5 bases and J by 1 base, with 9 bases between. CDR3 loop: CASSPRRSGANVLTF. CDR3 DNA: TGTGCCAGCAGTCCCCGGAGGTCTGGGGCCAACGTCCTGACTTTC.

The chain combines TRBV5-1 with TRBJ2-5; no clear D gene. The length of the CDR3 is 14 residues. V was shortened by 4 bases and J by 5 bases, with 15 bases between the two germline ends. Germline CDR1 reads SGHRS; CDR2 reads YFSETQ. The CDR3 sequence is CASSLGRRGETQYF. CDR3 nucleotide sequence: TGCGCCAGCAGCCTCGGCCGTCGTGGTGAGACCCAGTACTTC.